This TCR beta chain was found in a study of post-analysis software for immune sequencing data. The CDR3 consists of 15 residues. The V gene end was trimmed by 3 bases and the J gene end by 4 bases; junction bases not matched to a gene: 5. Prepared TCR beta cDNA libraries contained unique molecular identifiers. TCRdb re-derived calls from the PCR reads in MiXCR, one entry per CDR3 protein. Of approximately 460,000 distinct CDR3 sequences in the sample, roughly 45% were seen once. Study observations and caveats: For normalized Chao1 diversity, multiple sclerosis patients scored significantly lower than controls did. In patients, five or six TRBV segments were more frequent than in controls, with TRBV5-6, TRBV5-1 and TRBV20-1 among them.

This clonotype was seen a few times. Its cognate antigen is unknown. The specimen sequenced was blood. The chain is built from TRBV12-3 or TRBV12-4 and TRBJ2-1, with 8 bases matching TRBD2. The TCR comes from a girl aged 5 to 17 with multiple sclerosis. CDR3 nucleotides: TGTGCCAGCAGTTTTTTACTAGCGGTTTACAATGAGCAGTTCTTC. Translated, it gives CASSFLLAVYNEQFF.